The clone carrying this T cell receptor beta chain came up a few times. Its antigen is not identified. The data derive from a study of response to subunit inactivated influenza vaccine. Study-wide results and limits: Seasonal influenza vaccination, on each occasion, was suggested by the authors to recruit few new T cells.

Using its own MiXCR run on the RT-PCR reads, TCRdb lists one record per CDR3 protein. The profile shows about 700,000 distinct CDR3 sequences, about 14% of them singletons. Germline V CDR1 and CDR2: LNHDA, SQIVND (reference sequence). The V gene end was trimmed by 6 bases and the J gene end by 6 bases; junction bases not matched to a gene: 10. This CDR3 is 16 amino acids long. The sequence came from a man in his fifties or sixties who received an inactivated influenza vaccine. The sequenced sample was PBMCs from blood, obtained around two weeks before vaccination. J is TRBJ2-2 and V is TRBV19, with 10 positions matching TRBD1. The CDR3 coding sequence is TGTGCCAGTAGACCGGGACAGGGGTTTGGCGCCGGGGAGCTGTTTTTT. Protein sequence: CASRPGQGFGAGELFF.